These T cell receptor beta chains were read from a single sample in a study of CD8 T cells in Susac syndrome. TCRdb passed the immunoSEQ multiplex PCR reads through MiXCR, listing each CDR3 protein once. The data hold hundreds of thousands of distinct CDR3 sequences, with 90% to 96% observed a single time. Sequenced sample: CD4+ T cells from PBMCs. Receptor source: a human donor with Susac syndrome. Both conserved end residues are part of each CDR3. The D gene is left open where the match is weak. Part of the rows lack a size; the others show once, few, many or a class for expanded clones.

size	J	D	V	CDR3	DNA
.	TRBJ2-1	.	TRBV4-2	CASSQETGLGGEQFF	TGTGCCAGCAGCCAAGAAACTGGACTCGGGGGTGAGCAGTTCTTC
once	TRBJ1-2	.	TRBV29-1	CSAGGMEGYTF	TGCAGCGCCGGTGGGATGGAAGGCTACACCTTC
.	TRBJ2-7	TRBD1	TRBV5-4	CASSSWRDRGDYEQYF	TGTGCCAGCAGCTCATGGCGAGACAGGGGCGACTACGAGCAGTACTTC
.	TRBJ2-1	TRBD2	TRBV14	CASSRIGTSGRPYNEQFF	TGTGCCAGCAGCCGAATTGGGACTAGCGGGAGGCCCTACAATGAGCAGTTCTTC
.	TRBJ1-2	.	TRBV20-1	CSAPENYGYTF	TGCAGTGCGCCCGAAAATTATGGCTACACCTTC
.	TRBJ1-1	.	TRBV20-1	CSAWDFPDTEAFF	TGCAGTGCTTGGGACTTCCCGGACACTGAAGCTTTCTTT
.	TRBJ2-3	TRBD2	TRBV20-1	CSARTSGSYTQYF	TGCAGTGCTCGGACTAGCGGGAGTTATACGCAGTATTTT
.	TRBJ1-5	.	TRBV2	CATSFPDSNQPQHF	TGTGCGACTTCCTTTCCGGATAGCAATCAGCCCCAGCATTTT
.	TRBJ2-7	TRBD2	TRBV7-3	CASSQRAGETYEQYF	TGTGCCAGCAGCCAACGAGCGGGAGAGACCTACGAGCAGTACTTC
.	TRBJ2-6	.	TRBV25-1	CASSVPRAGANVLTF	TGTGCCAGCAGTGTTCCCAGGGCTGGGGCCAACGTCCTGACTTTC
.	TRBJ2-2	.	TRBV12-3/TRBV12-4	CASSGRGSSTGELFF	TGTGCCAGCAGTGGTCGGGGGAGCTCCACCGGGGAGCTGTTTTTT
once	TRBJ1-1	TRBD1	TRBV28	CASRADRGLPEAFF	TGTGCCAGCAGGGCAGACAGGGGGTTACCTGAAGCTTTCTTT
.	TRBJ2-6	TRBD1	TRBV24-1	CATSTLGGQGNLTF	TGTGCCACCAGTACTCTTGGGGGACAGGGGAACCTGACTTTC
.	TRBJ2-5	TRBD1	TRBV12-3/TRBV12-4	CASSTGVAQETQYF	TGTGCCAGCAGCACAGGGGTGGCACAAGAGACCCAGTACTTC
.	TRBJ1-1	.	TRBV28	CASSLTRGRLNTEAFF	TGTGCCAGCAGTTTAACCCGGGGCAGACTGAACACTGAAGCTTTCTTT
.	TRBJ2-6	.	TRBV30	CAWSVLSGRSGSGANVLTF	TGTGCCTGGAGTGTACTGAGCGGGCGTTCAGGCTCTGGGGCCAACGTCCTGACTTTC
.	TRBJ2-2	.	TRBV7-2	CASRPGAMNTGELFF	TGTGCCAGCAGACCCGGGGCTATGAACACCGGGGAGCTGTTTTTT
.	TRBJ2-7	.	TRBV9	CASSQDSGTYEQYF	TGTGCCAGCAGCCAGGACAGTGGAACCTACGAGCAGTACTTC
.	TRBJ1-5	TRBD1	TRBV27	CASSLSGTGGGNQPQHF	TGTGCCAGCAGTTTATCCGGGACAGGGGGCGGCAATCAGCCCCAGCATTTT
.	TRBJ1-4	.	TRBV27	CASGRWGEKLFF	TGTGCCAGCGGCAGGTGGGGTGAAAAACTGTTTTTT
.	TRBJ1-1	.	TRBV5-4	CASSLGVRVDMNTEAFF	TGTGCCAGCAGCTTGGGTGTCAGGGTGGATATGAACACTGAAGCTTTCTTT
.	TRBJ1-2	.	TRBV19	CASSKQGYGYTF	TGTGCCAGTAGTAAACAGGGTTATGGCTACACCTTC
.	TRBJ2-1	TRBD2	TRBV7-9	CASSLREPPYNEQFF	TGTGCCAGCAGCTTGCGGGAGCCCCCCTACAATGAGCAGTTCTTC
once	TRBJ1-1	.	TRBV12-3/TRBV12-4	CASSQQGWGEAFF	TGTGCCAGCAGTCAACAGGGCTGGGGTGAAGCTTTCTTT
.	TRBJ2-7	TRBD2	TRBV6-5	CASSDGTRGVEQYF	TGTGCCAGCAGTGACGGGACTAGGGGGGTCGAGCAGTACTTC
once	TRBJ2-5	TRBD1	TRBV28	CASSPSVYSGTGGKETQYF	TGTGCCAGCAGTCCAAGCGTGTACTCCGGGACAGGGGGTAAAGAGACCCAGTACTTC
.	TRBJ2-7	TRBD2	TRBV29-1	CSVRDSGRGYEQYF	TGCAGCGTTAGGGATAGCGGGAGAGGTTACGAGCAGTACTTC
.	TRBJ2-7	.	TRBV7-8	CASSPQYEQYF	TGTGCCAGCAGCCCGCAGTACGAGCAGTACTTC
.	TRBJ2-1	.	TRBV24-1	CATSDPGNEQFF	TGTGCCACCAGTGACCCGGGGAATGAGCAGTTCTTC
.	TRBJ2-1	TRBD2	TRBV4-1	CASSQQPAGGRLNEQFF	TGCGCCAGCAGCCAACAGCCAGCGGGAGGACGATTGAATGAGCAGTTCTTC
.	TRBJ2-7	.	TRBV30	CAWSAGLGEQYF	TGTGCCTGGAGTGCCGGGCTGGGCGAGCAGTACTTC
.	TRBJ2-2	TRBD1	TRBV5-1	CASSRGQGNTGELFF	TGCGCCAGCAGCAGGGGACAGGGCAACACCGGGGAGCTGTTTTTT
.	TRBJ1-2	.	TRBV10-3	CAISESTGPGSYTF	TGTGCCATCAGTGAGTCCACAGGGCCCGGAAGCTACACCTTC
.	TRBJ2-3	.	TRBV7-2	CASSLFLRDTQYF	TGTGCCAGCAGCTTATTCTTGAGGGATACGCAGTATTTT
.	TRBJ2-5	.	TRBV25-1	CASSEPGETQYF	TGTGCCAGCAGTGAACCAGGGGAGACCCAGTACTTC
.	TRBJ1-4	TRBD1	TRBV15	CATSSEPRGKLFF	TGTGCCACCAGCAGTGAACCCAGGGGGAAACTGTTTTTT
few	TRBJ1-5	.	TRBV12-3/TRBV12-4	CASSLGGPNQPQHF	TGTGCCAGCAGTTTAGGTGGCCCCAATCAGCCCCAGCATTTT
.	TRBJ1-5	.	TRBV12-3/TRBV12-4	CASSFLSLNQPQHF	TGTGCCAGCAGTTTCTTGAGTTTAAATCAGCCCCAGCATTTT
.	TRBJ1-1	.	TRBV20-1	CSGGGAQNTEAFF	TGCAGTGGGGGAGGGGCACAGAACACTGAAGCTTTCTTT
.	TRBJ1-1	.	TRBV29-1	CSVSGFAEAFF	TGCAGCGTTAGTGGGTTTGCTGAAGCTTTCTTT
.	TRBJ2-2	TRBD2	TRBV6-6	CASSPSGRIAGELFF	TGTGCCAGCAGTCCAAGCGGGAGGATTGCCGGGGAGCTGTTTTTT
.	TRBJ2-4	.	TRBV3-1	CASSQEIGGLVKNIQYF	TGTGCCAGCAGCCAAGAAATAGGGGGTCTTGTCAAAAACATTCAGTACTTC
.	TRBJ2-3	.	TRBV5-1	CASSLESGTDTQYF	TGCGCCAGCAGCTTGGAATCTGGGACAGATACGCAGTATTTT
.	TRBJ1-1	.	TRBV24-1	CATGREAFF	TGTGCCACCGGGAGAGAAGCTTTCTTT
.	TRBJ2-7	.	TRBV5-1	CASSLQGVGPYEQYF	TGCGCCAGCAGCTTGCAGGGTGTCGGTCCCTACGAGCAGTACTTC
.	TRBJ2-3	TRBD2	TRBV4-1	CASSQGPGLVGTQYF	TGCGCCAGCAGCCAAGGCCCGGGACTAGTTGGTACGCAGTATTTT
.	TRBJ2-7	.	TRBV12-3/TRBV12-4	CASSTAYEQYF	TGTGCCAGCTCAACAGCTTACGAGCAGTACTTC
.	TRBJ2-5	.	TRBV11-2	CASSFYGWETQYF	TGTGCCAGCAGCTTTTACGGGTGGGAGACCCAGTACTTC
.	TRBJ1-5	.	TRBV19	CASRGEPQPQHF	TGTGCCAGTAGGGGGGAGCCTCAGCCCCAGCATTTT
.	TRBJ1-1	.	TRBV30	CAWSRGVRSNTEAFF	TGTGCCTGGAGCCGAGGGGTAAGATCGAACACTGAAGCTTTCTTT
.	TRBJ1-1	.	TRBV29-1	CSGSKETEAFF	TGCAGCGGGTCGAAGGAGACTGAAGCTTTCTTT
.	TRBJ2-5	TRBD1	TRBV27	CASTQGTGELETQYF	TGTGCCAGCACTCAGGGGACAGGGGAATTGGAGACCCAGTACTTC
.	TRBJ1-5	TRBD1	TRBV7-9	CASSRDRGRQPQHF	TGTGCCAGCAGCCGGGACAGGGGACGTCAGCCCCAGCATTTT
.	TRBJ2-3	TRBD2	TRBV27	CASSALGGDTQYF	TGTGCCAGCAGTGCCCTCGGGGGGGATACGCAGTATTTT
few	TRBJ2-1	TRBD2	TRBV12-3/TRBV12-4	CASSPGLAVNEQFF	TGTGCCAGCAGCCCGGGACTAGCGGTCAATGAGCAGTTCTTC
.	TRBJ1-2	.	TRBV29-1	CSVRLGYGYTF	TGCAGCGTCCGCTTAGGCTATGGCTACACCTTC
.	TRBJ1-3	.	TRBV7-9	CASSPNNPRLPSGNTIYF	TGTGCCAGCAGCCCGAATAATCCGCGACTGCCCTCTGGAAACACCATATATTTT
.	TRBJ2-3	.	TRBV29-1	CSVQGQAGTDTQYF	TGCAGCGTCCAGGGGCAGGCGGGCACAGATACGCAGTATTTT
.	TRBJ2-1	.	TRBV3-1	CASSQDRHSSQQFF	TGTGCCAGCAGCCAAGATCGACACTCATCCCAGCAGTTCTTC